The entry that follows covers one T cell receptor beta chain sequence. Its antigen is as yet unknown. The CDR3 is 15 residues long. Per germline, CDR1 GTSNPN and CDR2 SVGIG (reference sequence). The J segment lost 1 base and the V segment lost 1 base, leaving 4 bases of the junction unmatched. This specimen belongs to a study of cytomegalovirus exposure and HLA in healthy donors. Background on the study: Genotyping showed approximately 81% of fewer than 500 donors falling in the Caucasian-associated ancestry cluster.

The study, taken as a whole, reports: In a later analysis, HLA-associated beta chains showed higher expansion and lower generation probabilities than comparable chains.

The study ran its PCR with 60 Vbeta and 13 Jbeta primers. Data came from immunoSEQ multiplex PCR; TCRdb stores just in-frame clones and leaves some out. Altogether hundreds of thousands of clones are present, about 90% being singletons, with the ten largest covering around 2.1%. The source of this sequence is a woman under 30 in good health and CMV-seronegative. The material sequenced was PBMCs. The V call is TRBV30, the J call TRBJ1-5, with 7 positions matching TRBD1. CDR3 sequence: CAWSATGTSNQPQHF. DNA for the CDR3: TGTGCCTGGAGTGCGACAGGGACAAGCAATCAGCCCCAGCATTTT.